This T cell receptor beta chain was recovered during a study of T cells after yellow fever vaccination. The study's findings and limits: The secondary response was weaker, and its peak arrived faster, on day 5 versus 15.

One entry per CDR3 protein, called by TCRdb with MiXCR from the 5' RACE reads. The data hold 100,000 to 150,000 distinct CDR3 sequences, with 8% to 10% observed a single time. In germline, CDR1 is LGHNA, CDR2 YSLEER. This CDR3 contains 16 residues. The J segment lost 4 bases and the V segment lost 0 bases, leaving 7 bases of the junction unmatched. About this clonotype itself: The antigen remains undetermined.

The V call is TRBV4-3, the J call TRBJ2-5; 8 nucleotides match TRBD2. This receptor was identified in a young man who received the YFV17D yellow fever vaccine. Sequencing was performed on CD8+ T cells sorted from PBMCs, taken on the day of the yellow fever booster vaccination. CDR3 residues: CASSQDRGGGVETQYF. CDR3 DNA: TGCGCCAGCAGCCAAGATCGGGGGGGCGGTGTAGAGACCCAGTACTTC.